Below are 26 T cell receptor beta chains sequenced from a single sample in a study of blood T cell repertoires in COVID-19. The method was immunoSEQ multiplex PCR; TCRdb's version includes in-frame clones alone and lacks a portion of them. The sample records 25,000 to 35,000 clones, 78% being singletons. The sequenced sample consisted of peripheral blood. The receptors shown here come from a man older than 75 with acute or convalescent COVID-19.

The count of this clone is one. CDR3 region: CAAQRGGTGELFF. For the CDR3, the DNA is TGTGCCGCTCAGCGGGGGGGCACCGGGGAGCTGTTTTTT. This chain connects TRBV19 to TRBJ2-2, with TRBD2 matching 10 bases. The CDR3 runs to 13 residues. CDR1 is LNHDA, CDR2 SQIVND, per germline (reference sequence). The V gene end was trimmed by 11 bases and the J gene end by 4 bases; junction bases not matched to a gene: 4.

V is TRBV21-1 and J is TRBJ1-6. TRBV21-1 is tagged as a pseudogene. The CDR3 sequence is 16 residues long. The CDR3 DNA follows: TGTGCCAGCAGACTGCGGATTAGGAGTGGAAATTCACCCCTCCACTTT. Protein product: CASRLRIRSGNSPLHF.

V and J are TRBV3-1 (or the pseudogene TRBV3-2) and TRBJ2-7, with unresolved D. Trimming cost V 5 bases and J 5 bases, with 13 bases left between them. The germline V gene has CDR1 LGHDT and CDR2 YNNKEL (reference sequence). The length of the CDR3 is 13 residues. CDR3 region: CASSFSIRNEQYF. The CDR3 nucleotides are TGTGCCAGCAGCTTCTCTATCAGGAACGAGCAGTACTTC.

This chain connects TRBV6-6 to TRBJ2-7; 10 bases are shared with TRBD2. V was clipped by 6 bases and J by 6 bases; unmatched bases: 11. This CDR3 contains 15 residues. CDR1 is MNHNY, CDR2 SVGAGI, per germline (reference sequence). CDR3 region: CASRSGGAGLVEQYF. The CDR3, as DNA: TGTGCCAGCAGAAGCGGGGGGGCCGGATTAGTCGAGCAGTACTTC.

The chain is built from TRBV13 and TRBJ2-5; 7 bases are shared with TRBD1. The CDR3 loop spans 15 amino acids. The junction had 6 bases not matched to a gene; V was cut back by 3 bases and J by 2 bases. CDR1 and CDR2 from the germline V gene are PRHDT and FYEKMQ (reference sequence). The CDR3 nucleotides are TGTGCCAGCAGCTTCACAGACAGGGTTCAAGAGACCCAGTACTTC. Translation gives CASSFTDRVQETQYF.

The chain is built from TRBV11-3 and TRBJ2-1; 7 bases agree with TRBD1. Per germline, CDR1 SGHNT and CDR2 YENEEA. There are 14 residues in the CDR3. V was clipped by 0 bases and J by 7 bases; unmatched bases: 3. The CDR3 protein is CASSLEGRGNEQFF. As DNA, the CDR3 is TGTGCCAGCAGCTTAGAAGGCAGGGGGAATGAGCAGTTCTTC.

This clone occurred once. The junction differs from germline at one of its ends, possibly a read error. The rearrangement joins TRBV3-1 (or the pseudogene TRBV3-2) to TRBJ2-7, with a possible D match to TRBD1 (6 bases). The V gene's germline CDR1 is LGHDT and CDR2 YNNKEL (reference sequence). This CDR3 contains 13 residues. CDR3 DNA sequence: TGTGCCAGCACGAGGGCAGGGGCCTACGCGCAGTACTTC. It encodes CASTRAGAYAQYF.

This chain connects TRBV5-1 to TRBJ1-3; 8 nucleotides line up with TRBD1. The CDR3 extends over 16 amino acids. CDR1 is SGHRS, CDR2 YFSETQ, per germline. After removal of 1 base from V and 4 bases from J, the junction contained 7 bases not matched to a gene. The DNA for the CDR3 is TGCGCCAGCAGCTTGAGCCAGGGGGCAGGCGGAAACACCATATATTTT. Translating it yields CASSLSQGAGGNTIYF. The full variable domain, with the rest looked up from reference TRBV5-1 and TRBJ1-3, is KAGVTQTPRYLIKTRGQQVTLSCSPISGHRSVSWYQQTPGQGLQFLFEYFSETQRNKGNFPGRFSGRQFSNSRSEMNVSTLELGDSALYLCASSLSQGAGGNTIYFGEGSWLTVV.

The DNA for the CDR3 is TGTGCCAGCAGCGAATCCGGGACAGGAACTTACGAGCAGTACTTC. Its protein is CASSESGTGTYEQYF. The chain joins TRBV5-5 to TRBJ2-7, with 8 bases identical to TRBD1. The V segment lost 4 bases and the J segment 4 bases; nucleotides outside the gene matches: 10. This CDR3 contains 15 residues. From germline, CDR1 is SGHKS and CDR2 YYEKEE (reference sequence).

The chain links TRBV5-4 to TRBJ2-5, with 7 positions matching TRBD2. The CDR3 covers 14 residues. The V gene's germline CDR1 is SGHNT and CDR2 YYREEE (reference sequence). After removal of 3 bases from V and 9 bases from J, the junction contained 11 bases not matched to a gene. CDR3: CASSSAGVRGAQYF. In DNA, the CDR3 is TGTGCCAGCAGCTCCGCGGGGGTCCGTGGGGCCCAGTACTTC.

This clone was seen more than once but under ten times. This chain connects TRBV27 to TRBJ1-1; D possibly corresponds to TRBD1 (6 bases). Trimming left V 3 bases short and J 0 bases short, with 8 bases between. Germline V gives CDR1 MNHEY, CDR2 SMNVEV (reference sequence). The CDR3 loop spans 14 amino acids. The CDR3 loop reads CASSFRGMNTEAFF. CDR3 nucleotides: TGTGCCAGCAGTTTTAGGGGGATGAACACTGAAGCTTTCTTT.

The rearrangement links TRBV7-2 to TRBJ2-2; TRBD1 might be the D (6 bases). Trimming removed 2 bases from V and 3 bases from J, with 13 bases in between. Per germline, CDR1 SGHTA and CDR2 FQGNSA. This CDR3 has 16 residues. CDR3 amino acids: CASSLSAGVDTGELFF. As DNA, the CDR3 is TGTGCCAGCAGCTTATCAGCAGGGGTCGACACCGGGGAGCTGTTTTTT.

The rearrangement links TRBV5-4 to TRBJ1-2; D is undetermined. V gave up 0 bases and J gave up 8 bases, with 11 bases separating them. CDR1 SGHNT and CDR2 YYREEE come from the germline V gene (reference sequence). The CDR3 length is 13 residues. The CDR3 nucleotides read TGTGCCAGCAGCTTGGACGCCTATCGGGGCTACACCTTC. Translated: CASSLDAYRGYTF.

This chain links TRBV9 with TRBJ1-6; D is perhaps TRBD1 (5 bases). Germline CDR1 and CDR2: SGDLS and YYNGEE. Trimming took off 0 bases at V and 8 bases at J, with 21 bases between the two ends. This CDR3 is built from 18 residues. CDR3 in amino acids: CASSVALGGQGKHSPLHF. The CDR3 DNA sequence: TGTGCCAGCAGCGTAGCTCTCGGGGGTCAGGGAAAACATTCACCCCTCCACTTT.

The rearrangement joins TRBV19 to TRBJ2-5; TRBD1 aligns across 9 bases. This CDR3 has 14 amino acids. In germline, CDR1 is LNHDA, CDR2 SQIVND (reference sequence). The V gene end was trimmed by 4 bases and the J gene end by 2 bases; junction bases not matched to a gene: 2. The CDR3 loop is CASSRGTGQETQYF. The DNA of the CDR3 is TGTGCCAGTAGTAGAGGGACAGGGCAAGAGACCCAGTACTTC.

This sequence joins TRBV4-1 and TRBJ2-4; 8 bases map to TRBD2. The CDR3 loop spans 16 amino acids. With 2 bases clipped from V and 0 bases from J, the junction kept 3 bases outside the gene matches. Per the germline V gene, CDR1 is MGHRA and CDR2 is YSYEKL. CDR3 sequence (DNA): TGCGCCAGCAGCCAATTAGCGGGACTAGCCAAAAACATTCAGTACTTC. It yields the protein CASSQLAGLAKNIQYF.

This clone was seen once. The V and J genes are TRBV2 and TRBJ2-2; 16 positions match TRBD2. The germline CDR1 and CDR2 sequences are SNHLY and FYNNEI. V shed 8 bases and J 0 bases; nucleotides not matched to a gene: 6. The CDR3 is 18 amino acids. Here the CDR3 DNA reads TGTGCCAGCGGTGGGACTAGCGGGGGGGAACCGAACACCGGGGAGCTGTTTTTT. Encoded protein: CASGGTSGGEPNTGELFF.

The V call is TRBV7-2, the J call TRBJ2-7, with D perhaps TRBD2 (6 bases). The CDR3 consists of 14 residues. V lost 3 bases and J 2 bases, leaving 11 bases between the germline ends. Germline-derived CDR1 and CDR2 are SGHTA and FQGNSA. CDR3: CASSLGTSPYEQYF. CDR3 coding DNA: TGTGCCAGCAGCTTGGGGACTTCACCCTACGAGCAGTACTTC.

V and J are TRBV11-2 and TRBJ2-7; TRBD1 agrees at 9 bases. V trimming: 4 bases; J trimming: 1 base; junction bases outside the gene matches: 8. Germline V gives CDR1 SGHAT, CDR2 FQNNGV. This CDR3 has 16 amino acids. The CDR3 DNA follows: TGTGCCAGCAGCTCCCCTAGGACAGGGGCTTCCTACGAGCAGTACTTC. Its protein product is CASSSPRTGASYEQYF.

The chain combines TRBV5-4 with TRBJ2-3; 14 bases fit TRBD2. The V and J ends lost 4 bases and 3 bases, in that order; junction bases with no gene match: 4. Germline assignment: CDR1 SGHNT and CDR2 YYREEE (reference sequence). The CDR3 consists of 16 residues. The CDR3 sequence: CASSPGTSGGTDTQYF. The CDR3 DNA follows: TGTGCCAGCAGCCCCGGGACTAGCGGGGGAACAGATACGCAGTATTTT.

CDR3 sequence reads: CASSVGGDRVTDTQYF. The CDR3 DNA follows: TGTGCCAGCAGCGTAGGGGGGGACAGGGTTACAGATACGCAGTATTTT. The rearrangement uses TRBV9 and TRBJ2-3; 9 positions match TRBD1. The CDR3 contains 16 residues. V lost 0 bases to trimming and J lost 3 bases; unmatched junction nucleotides: 5. CDR1 is SGDLS, CDR2 YYNGEE, per germline.

The chain links TRBV7-8 to TRBJ1-2, with TRBD1 matching 7 bases. The V gene's germline CDR1 is SGHVS and CDR2 FQNEAQ. V gave up 5 bases and J gave up 2 bases; unmatched junction bases: 5. The CDR3 runs 14 residues. This CDR3 is CASSPGTVNYGYTF. CDR3 coding DNA: TGTGCCAGCAGCCCCGGGACAGTGAACTATGGCTACACCTTC. The full variable domain, completed using reference TRBV7-8 and TRBJ1-2, is GAGVSQSPRYKVAKRGQDVALRCDPISGHVSLFWYQQALGQGPEFLTYFQNEAQLDKSGLPSDRFFAERPEGSVSTLKIQRTQQEDSAVYLCASSPGTVNYGYTFGSGTRLTVV.

This chain joins TRBV5-1 and TRBJ2-5; D ambiguous. V gave up 4 bases and J gave up 1 base, with 2 bases separating them. In germline, CDR1 is SGHRS, CDR2 YFSETQ. There are 11 residues in the CDR3. The CDR3 sequence is CASSLQETQYF. The CDR3 coding sequence is TGCGCCAGCAGCCTCCAAGAGACCCAGTACTTC.

The chain couples TRBV28 to TRBJ2-3, with 9 bases identical to TRBD2. This CDR3 has 15 amino acids. The V segment lost 2 bases and the J segment 1 base; nucleotides outside the gene matches: 1. Germline-derived CDR1 and CDR2 are MDHEN and SYDVKM. The CDR3: CASSLGGGGTDTQYF. The CDR3 bases are TGTGCCAGCAGTTTAGGCGGGGGGGGCACAGATACGCAGTATTTT.

The rearrangement links TRBV3-1 (or the pseudogene TRBV3-2) to TRBJ1-3; no clear D. The germline CDR1 and CDR2 sequences are LGHDT and YNNKEL (reference sequence). V was clipped by 2 bases and J by 0 bases, with 5 bases between them. This CDR3 spans 14 amino acids. CDR3 nucleotide sequence: TGTGCCAGCAGCCAACGGGTCTCTGGAAACACCATATATTTT. This translates into CASSQRVSGNTIYF.

The genes are TRBV6-5 and TRBJ1-2; 10 bases align to TRBD1. This CDR3 is built from 14 residues. Germline values: CDR1 MNHEY, CDR2 SVGAGI. V was pared by 6 bases and J by 1 base, with 2 bases of the junction left unmatched. CDR3 DNA: TGTGCCAGCAGCGACAGGGGGCATAACTATGGCTACACCTTC. Its protein product is CASSDRGHNYGYTF.